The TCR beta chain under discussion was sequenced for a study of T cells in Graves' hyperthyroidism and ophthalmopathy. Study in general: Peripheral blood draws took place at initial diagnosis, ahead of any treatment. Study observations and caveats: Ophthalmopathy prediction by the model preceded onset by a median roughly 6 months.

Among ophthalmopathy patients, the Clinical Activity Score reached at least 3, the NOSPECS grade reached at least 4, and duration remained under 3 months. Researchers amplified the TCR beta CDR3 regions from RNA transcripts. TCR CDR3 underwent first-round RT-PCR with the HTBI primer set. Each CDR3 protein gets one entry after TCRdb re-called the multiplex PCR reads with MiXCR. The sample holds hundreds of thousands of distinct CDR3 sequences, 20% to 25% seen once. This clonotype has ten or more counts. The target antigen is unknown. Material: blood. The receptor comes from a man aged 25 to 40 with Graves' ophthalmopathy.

CDR3 residues: CASSPPGEGSFGYTF. The CDR3 DNA follows: TGTGCCAGCTCACCACCGGGGGAGGGGTCCTTCGGCTACACCTTC. The genes are TRBV18 and TRBJ1-2; tentative D call: TRBD1 (5 bases). The CDR3 runs to 15 residues. Trimming shortened V by 0 bases and J by 8 bases, and 16 bases separated the two germline ends. The germline gives CDR1 KGHSH, CDR2 LQKENI.